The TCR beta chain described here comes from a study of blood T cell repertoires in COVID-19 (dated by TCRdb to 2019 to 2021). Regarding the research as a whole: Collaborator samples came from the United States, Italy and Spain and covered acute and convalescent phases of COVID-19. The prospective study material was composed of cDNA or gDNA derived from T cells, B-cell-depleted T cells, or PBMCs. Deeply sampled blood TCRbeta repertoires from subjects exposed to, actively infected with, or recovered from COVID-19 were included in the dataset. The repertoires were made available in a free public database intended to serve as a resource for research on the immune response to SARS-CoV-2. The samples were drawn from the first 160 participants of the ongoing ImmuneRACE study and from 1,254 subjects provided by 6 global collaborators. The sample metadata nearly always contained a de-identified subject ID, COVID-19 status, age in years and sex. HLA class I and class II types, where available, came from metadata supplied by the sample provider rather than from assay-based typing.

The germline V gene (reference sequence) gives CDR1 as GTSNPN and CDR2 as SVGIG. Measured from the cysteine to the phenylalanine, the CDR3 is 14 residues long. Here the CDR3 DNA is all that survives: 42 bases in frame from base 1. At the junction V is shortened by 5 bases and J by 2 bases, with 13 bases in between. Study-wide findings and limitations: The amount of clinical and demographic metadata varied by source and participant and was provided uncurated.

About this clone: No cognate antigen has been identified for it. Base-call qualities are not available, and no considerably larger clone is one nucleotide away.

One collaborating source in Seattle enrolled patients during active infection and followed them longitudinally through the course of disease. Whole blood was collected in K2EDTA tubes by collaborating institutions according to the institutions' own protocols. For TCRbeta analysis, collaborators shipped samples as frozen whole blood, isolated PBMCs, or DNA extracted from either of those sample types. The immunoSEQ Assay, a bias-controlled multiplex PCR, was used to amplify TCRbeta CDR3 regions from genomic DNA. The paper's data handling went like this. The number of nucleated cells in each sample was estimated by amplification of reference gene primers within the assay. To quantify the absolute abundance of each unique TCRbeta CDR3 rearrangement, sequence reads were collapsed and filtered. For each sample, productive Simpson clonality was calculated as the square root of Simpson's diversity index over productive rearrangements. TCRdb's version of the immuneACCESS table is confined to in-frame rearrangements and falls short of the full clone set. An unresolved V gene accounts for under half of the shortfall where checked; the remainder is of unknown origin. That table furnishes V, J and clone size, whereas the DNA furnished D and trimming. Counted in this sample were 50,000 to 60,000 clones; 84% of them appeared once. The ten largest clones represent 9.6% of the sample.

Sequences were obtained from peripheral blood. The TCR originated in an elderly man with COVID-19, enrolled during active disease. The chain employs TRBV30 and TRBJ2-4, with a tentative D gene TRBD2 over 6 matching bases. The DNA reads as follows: TGTGCCTGGGGTGGTAGCGGAACCAAAAACATTCAGTACTTC. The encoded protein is CAWGGSGTKNIQYF.